This T cell receptor (beta chain) was captured in a study of control samples from healthy donors and cancer patients. V lost 4 bases and J lost 3, with 11 bases in between. The CDR3 is 15 residues long. Germline V lookup: CDR1 SGHNT, CDR2 YYREEE (reference sequence). Data came from immunoSEQ multiplex PCR; TCRdb stores just in-frame clones and leaves some out. The top ten clones hold over 0.9% of a sample with over 150,000 clones, around 96% of them seen once. V and J are TRBV5-4 and TRBJ1-6; D gene uncertain. The receptor was isolated from a woman in her 30s in good health. Sequencing input: blood. The CDR3 region has the DNA TGTGCCAGCAGCGGCGGGTCAGGCTATAATTCACCCCTCCACTTT. Its protein is CASSGGSGYNSPLHF.